A single sample is the source of the 20 T cell receptor beta chains below, sequenced in a study of blood T cell repertoires in COVID-19. This table comes from immunoSEQ multiplex PCR, and its TCRdb copy is limited to in-frame clones, with some not included. The sample holds 350,000 to 400,000 clones, around nine tenths seen once. Sequencing input: peripheral blood. These receptor sequences come from a woman in her sixties with COVID-19, enrolled during active disease.

The genes are TRBV5-1 and TRBJ2-5; D perhaps matches TRBD2 (5 bases). Trimming took off 2 bases at V and 9 bases at J, with 8 bases between the two ends. Germline V CDR1 and CDR2: SGHRS, YFSETQ. The CDR3 has 11 residues. The CDR3 is CASSFSGAQYF. CDR3 DNA sequence: TGCGCCAGCAGCTTTTCCGGGGCCCAGTACTTC.

V and J are TRBV3-1 (or the pseudogene TRBV3-2) and TRBJ2-3; TRBD2 agrees at 10 bases. CDR3 length equals 17 residues. Germline loops: CDR1 LGHDT, CDR2 YNNKEL (reference sequence). V shed 8 bases, J shed 7 bases, and the junction held 18 bases outside the gene matches. For the CDR3, the DNA is TGTGCCAGCCGGAGTGAGAGCGGGGGGGATCTTGCGAATACGCAGTATTTT. Protein product: CASRSESGGDLANTQYF.

The chain is built from TRBV12-3 or TRBV12-4 and TRBJ1-4; a possible D gene is TRBD1 (6 bases). The CDR3 consists of 13 residues. Between the trimmed V and J ends, which lost 6 bases and 7 bases, there was a span of 12 bases. The CDR3 protein is CASRTTGSEKLFF. The CDR3 region has the DNA TGTGCCAGCAGAACAACAGGGAGTGAAAAACTGTTTTTT.

This clone occurred a few times. The chain employs TRBV7-3 and TRBJ1-2, with TRBD1 as a possible D gene (6 bases). Germline CDR1 reads SGHTA; CDR2 reads FQGTGA. The CDR3 contains 15 residues. The V and J ends lost 5 bases and 0 bases respectively, with 13 bases between them. The CDR3 DNA sequence: TGTGCCAGCAGCCCAGGGGCACAAGCTAACTATGGCTACACCTTC. Translating it yields CASSPGAQANYGYTF.

This rearrangement joins TRBV4-1 to TRBJ2-5; TRBD2 matches at 8 bases. The CDR3 has 17 residues. Germline CDR1 MGHRA, CDR2 YSYEKL. The V and J ends lost 0 bases and 4 bases, in that order; junction bases with no gene match: 10. CDR3 sequence reads: CASSQDWPGGAGETQYF. Written as DNA, the CDR3 is TGCGCCAGCAGCCAAGATTGGCCCGGGGGGGCCGGAGAGACCCAGTACTTC.

In its sample, this clone was seen once. The chain links TRBV18 to TRBJ2-6, with TRBD2 identical over 9 bases. This CDR3 region has 17 residues. V gave up 4 bases and J gave up 0 bases; unmatched junction bases: 4. CDR1 and CDR2 (germline): KGHSH, LQKENI. For the CDR3, the DNA is TGTGCCAGCTCACAGCGGGGGGCTGTCTCTGGGGCCAACGTCCTGACTTTC. Its translation: CASSQRGAVSGANVLTF.

The chain employs TRBV7-7 and TRBJ2-7; perhaps TRBD2 as D (6 bases). V was trimmed by 5 bases and J by 0 bases, leaving 17 bases between them. The CDR3 has 16 residues. Germline-derived CDR1 and CDR2 are SSHAT and FNYEAQ (reference sequence). Here the CDR3 DNA reads TGTGCCAGCAGCCCCCACCCGGGACTGGACTCCTACGAGCAGTACTTC. Amino acid sequence: CASSPHPGLDSYEQYF.

The CDR3 region is CASSYLAGGNSYEQYF. The CDR3 bases are TGTGCCAGCAGCTACCTAGCGGGGGGAAACTCCTACGAGCAGTACTTC. The chain couples TRBV11-2 to TRBJ2-7; TRBD2 matches 11 bases. CDR3 length: 16 residues. CDR1 is SGHAT, CDR2 FQNNGV, per germline. The junction had 5 bases not matched to a gene; V was cut back by 4 bases and J by 0 bases. The full variable domain, completed using reference TRBV11-2 and TRBJ2-7, is EAGVAQSPRYKIIEKRQSVAFWCNPISGHATLYWYQQILGQGPKLLIQFQNNGVVDDSQLPKDRFSAERLKGVDSTLKIQPAKLEDSAVYLCASSYLAGGNSYEQYFGPGTRLTVT.

The rearrangement links TRBV7-2 to TRBJ1-5; D might be TRBD1 (6 bases). The germline CDR1 and CDR2 sequences are SGHTA and FQGNSA. CDR3 length equals 17 residues. Trimming stripped 2 bases from V and 7 bases from J, with 21 bases between. DNA for the CDR3: TGTGCCAGCAGCTTAAGGTCCCGGGACATTCTCCGCCAGCCCCAGCATTTT. Its protein product is CASSLRSRDILRQPQHF.

The CDR3 DNA is TGCAGCGTCAACACAGATACGCAGTATTTT. This codes for CSVNTDTQYF. The chain employs TRBV29-1 and TRBJ2-3; D unresolved. The germline gives CDR1 SQVTM, CDR2 ANQGSEA. The germline V and J ends were trimmed by 6 bases and 2 bases, with 3 bases remaining between them. The CDR3 contains 10 residues.

The chain combines TRBV5-1 with TRBJ1-2; 9 bases agree with TRBD1. V lost 4 bases and J lost 8; bases outside the gene matches: 12. Germline loops: CDR1 SGHRS, CDR2 YFSETQ. The CDR3 has 15 residues. The CDR3 is CASSSVPGQGGGYTF. CDR3 DNA: TGCGCCAGCAGCAGCGTCCCGGGACAGGGCGGAGGCTACACCTTC.

The chain has TRBV7-2 and TRBJ2-3, with TRBD2 matching over 9 bases. The CDR3 loop spans 16 amino acids. The V gene's germline CDR1 is SGHTA and CDR2 FQGNSA. J lost 2 bases, V lost 5 bases, and 8 bases had no gene match. The DNA for the CDR3 is TGTGCCAGCAGCCCTGGGCTAGCGGGGTACACAGATACGCAGTATTTT. It codes for CASSPGLAGYTDTQYF.

This chain joins TRBV5-5 and TRBJ2-2; D remains unclear. CDR1 is SGHKS, CDR2 YYEKEE, per germline (reference sequence). The CDR3 sequence is 15 residues long. Trimming stripped 2 bases from V and 3 bases from J, with 11 bases between. The CDR3 loop reads CASSFQATYTGELFF. In nucleotides, the CDR3 is TGTGCCAGCAGCTTTCAAGCAACTTACACCGGGGAGCTGTTTTTT.

The chain couples TRBV7-3 to TRBJ2-2; D possibly corresponds to TRBD2 (6 bases). Trimming took off 5 bases at V and 4 bases at J, with 14 bases between the two ends. There are 15 residues in the CDR3. Germline V CDR1 and CDR2: SGHTA, FQGTGA. The CDR3 is CASSAPGRGTGELFF. The CDR3 DNA reads as TGTGCCAGCAGCGCCCCCGGGCGGGGCACCGGGGAGCTGTTTTTT.

Only a few counts were recorded for this clone. The genes are TRBV11-3 and TRBJ1-4; D gene unclear. The CDR3 consists of 13 residues. CDR1 and CDR2 (germline): SGHNT, YENEEA. V was shortened by 5 bases and J by 4 bases, with 8 bases between the two germline ends. This CDR3 reads CASSPFYNEKLFF. The CDR3 DNA follows: TGTGCCAGCAGCCCCTTTTATAATGAAAAACTGTTTTTT.

This chain links TRBV19 with TRBJ2-7; tentative D call: TRBD2 (5 bases). The CDR3 loop spans 15 amino acids. Germline V lookup: CDR1 LNHDA, CDR2 SQIVND (reference sequence). Trimming took 7 bases from V and 0 from J, leaving 16 bases between them. CDR3 loop: CASIGPQAASYEQYF. The CDR3 nucleotides are TGTGCCAGTATAGGGCCTCAAGCGGCCTCCTACGAGCAGTACTTC.

A remark on this clone: The identical CDR3 is also encoded by other nucleotide sequences in the sample. This chain joins TRBV30 and TRBJ1-5, with D tentatively TRBD1 (5 bases). Deletions cut 0 bases from V and 7 bases from J, with 10 bases between. The V gene's germline CDR1 is GTSNPN and CDR2 SVGIG (reference sequence). The length of the CDR3 is 13 residues. CDR3 protein: CAWSVAGVQPQHF. CDR3 sequence (DNA): TGTGCCTGGAGTGTAGCGGGGGTACAGCCCCAGCATTTT.

The chain combines TRBV6-6 with TRBJ2-1, with 9 bases identical to TRBD2. V gave up 2 bases and J gave up 4 bases; unmatched junction bases: 6. Germline loops: CDR1 MNHNY, CDR2 SVGAGI (reference sequence). This CDR3 comprises 16 residues. DNA for the CDR3: TGTGCCAGCAGTTACCGCGGGGGGGCCCTATACAATGAGCAGTTCTTC. This codes for CASSYRGGALYNEQFF.

This clone came up a few times. The chain couples TRBV5-4 to TRBJ1-2; 8 positions match TRBD1. This CDR3 is built from 13 residues. CDR1 is SGHNT and CDR2 is YYREEE in the germline V gene (reference sequence). V lost 1 base and J lost 7; bases outside the gene matches: 3. CDR3 bases: TGTGCCAGCAGCTTGAACAGGGGGTTTGGCTACACCTTC. This sequence encodes CASSLNRGFGYTF.

The chain has TRBV2 and TRBJ1-5, with a weak D call TRBD1 (5 bases). Trimming left V 0 bases short and J 0 bases short, with 21 bases between. The CDR3 consists of 20 residues. Looked up from germline, CDR1 is SNHLY and CDR2 is FYNNEI. The CDR3 protein is CASSEARWGSTSISNQPQHF. The CDR3 nucleotides read TGTGCCAGCAGTGAAGCCCGCTGGGGCAGCACGTCGATTAGCAATCAGCCCCAGCATTTT. The full variable domain, in which reference TRBV2 and TRBJ1-5 provide the parts outside the CDR3, is EPEVTQTPSHQVTQMGQEVILRCVPISNHLYFYWYRQILGQKVEFLVSFYNNEISEKSEIFDDQFSVERPDGSNFTLKIRSTKLEDSAMYFCASSEARWGSTSISNQPQHFGDGTRLSIL.